A selection of T cell receptor beta chains follows, all from one sample in a study of CD8 T cells in ankylosing spondylitis. TCRdb re-called the 5' RACE reads with MiXCR, one entry per CDR3 protein. This sample yields hundreds of thousands of distinct CDR3 sequences, of which approximately 22% are seen a single time; around 13% belongs to the top ten. Sequenced: blood, either unsorted or a sorted T cell fraction (not recorded which). Receptors originate from a male donor with ankylosing spondylitis or in good health (not recorded which). Both conserved end residues are part of each CDR3. The D gene is left open where the match is weak. Where a row states a size, it is once, few, many or the class of an expanded clone; other rows omit it.

V gene: TRBV12-3/TRBV12-4; D gene: .; clone size: many; CDR3 protein: CASSLTGWTEAFF
V gene: TRBV12-3/TRBV12-4; D gene: TRBD1; clone size: .; CDR3 protein: CASSLGMTGGEQYF
V gene: TRBV3-1; D gene: .; clone size: .; CDR3 protein: CASSKDASAYEQYF
V gene: TRBV2; D gene: .; clone size: .; CDR3 protein: CASRKPDNPRETQYF
V gene: TRBV12-3/TRBV12-4; D gene: .; clone size: .; CDR3 protein: CASSLSPGSFGYTF
V gene: TRBV12-3/TRBV12-4; D gene: .; clone size: many; CDR3 protein: CASSFSGEQYF
V gene: TRBV10-3; D gene: .; clone size: few; CDR3 protein: CAISEAGPLGEQYF
V gene: TRBV9; D gene: TRBD2; clone size: few; CDR3 protein: CASSVGTSGGSQETQYF
V gene: TRBV6-2/TRBV6-3; D gene: .; clone size: many; CDR3 protein: CASSLGQPYNEQFF
V gene: TRBV12-3/TRBV12-4; D gene: TRBD1; clone size: few; CDR3 protein: CASSWDRDTNYGYTF
V gene: TRBV30; D gene: .; clone size: few; CDR3 protein: CAWSPTSYEQYF
V gene: TRBV4-1; D gene: TRBD1; clone size: .; CDR3 protein: CATQGDSGANVLTF
V gene: TRBV4-1; D gene: TRBD2; clone size: few; CDR3 protein: CASSSSGGAGYEQFF
V gene: TRBV7-8; D gene: .; clone size: .; CDR3 protein: CASSLHILGGGGTDTQYF
V gene: TRBV4-1; D gene: .; clone size: few; CDR3 protein: CASSQERRRGELFF
V gene: TRBV11-2; D gene: .; clone size: .; CDR3 protein: CASSYHLQGSYNEQFF
V gene: TRBV13; D gene: TRBD2; clone size: .; CDR3 protein: CASSPGTSLDTQYF
V gene: TRBV6-1; D gene: TRBD1; clone size: .; CDR3 protein: CASRESGGWDLSEQYF
V gene: TRBV10-3; D gene: .; clone size: .; CDR3 protein: CAISESQREQFF
V gene: TRBV20-1; D gene: .; clone size: .; CDR3 protein: CSAPRVGDSNYGYTF
V gene: TRBV15; D gene: TRBD2; clone size: few; CDR3 protein: CATSRDDSGWSDTQYF
V gene: TRBV20-1; D gene: .; clone size: .; CDR3 protein: CSGSDPIDEKLFF
V gene: TRBV29-1; D gene: .; clone size: few; CDR3 protein: CSVEDRGVSYEQYF
V gene: TRBV4-1; D gene: .; clone size: .; CDR3 protein: CASSQVWDPSGANVLTF
V gene: TRBV6-2/TRBV6-3; D gene: .; clone size: few; CDR3 protein: CASSWEAAAPYEQYF
V gene: TRBV20-1; D gene: TRBD2; clone size: .; CDR3 protein: CSARNSGGGGTDTQYF
V gene: TRBV5-6; D gene: .; clone size: .; CDR3 protein: CASSSTSGGPTYEQYF
V gene: TRBV12-3/TRBV12-4; D gene: TRBD1; clone size: once; CDR3 protein: CASRAGQGWSEQYF
V gene: TRBV4-1; D gene: .; clone size: few; CDR3 protein: CASRRGVEQFF
V gene: TRBV5-1; D gene: .; clone size: few; CDR3 protein: CASRSNGELFF
V gene: TRBV27; D gene: .; clone size: few; CDR3 protein: CASSHPPRLPEQYF
V gene: TRBV29-1; D gene: .; clone size: few; CDR3 protein: CSIMGPENEQFF
V gene: TRBV9; D gene: TRBD2; clone size: .; CDR3 protein: CASSPSGVYTDTQYF
V gene: TRBV12-3/TRBV12-4; D gene: TRBD2; clone size: .; CDR3 protein: CASSPGTSGPQYF
V gene: TRBV12-3/TRBV12-4; D gene: TRBD2; clone size: .; CDR3 protein: CASSLSGGGARYEQFF
V gene: TRBV6-1; D gene: TRBD2; clone size: .; CDR3 protein: CASRSGGAIDTQYF
V gene: TRBV12-3/TRBV12-4; D gene: TRBD1; clone size: .; CDR3 protein: CASSSGQSYNEQFF
V gene: TRBV20-1; D gene: TRBD2; clone size: few; CDR3 protein: CSAKAGPTDTQYF
V gene: TRBV19; D gene: TRBD2; clone size: .; CDR3 protein: CASTSRLAGKGPYNEQFF
V gene: TRBV20-1; D gene: .; clone size: few; CDR3 protein: CSASGDSLLAKNIQYF
V gene: TRBV3-1; D gene: TRBD2; clone size: .; CDR3 protein: CASSQDSGGSYNEQFF
V gene: TRBV18; D gene: .; clone size: few; CDR3 protein: CASSPTGTPNHLSYEQYF
V gene: TRBV28; D gene: TRBD1; clone size: .; CDR3 protein: CASSSSYRGSNQPQHF
V gene: TRBV20-1; D gene: .; clone size: .; CDR3 protein: CSAREGGPYGYTF
V gene: TRBV28; D gene: TRBD2; clone size: few; CDR3 protein: CASSPVTSGFTAQYF
V gene: TRBV13; D gene: .; clone size: .; CDR3 protein: CASSAVLHSF
V gene: TRBV7-6; D gene: .; clone size: many; CDR3 protein: CASSLQGLEQYF
V gene: TRBV10-3; D gene: .; clone size: few; CDR3 protein: CAISDETDPYF
V gene: TRBV11-2; D gene: .; clone size: few; CDR3 protein: CASSLRGGGYSYNEQFF
V gene: TRBV18; D gene: TRBD1; clone size: few; CDR3 protein: CASSPYRGSYEQYF
V gene: TRBV2; D gene: TRBD1; clone size: .; CDR3 protein: CASSRDSLGSTEAFF
V gene: TRBV20-1; D gene: TRBD1; clone size: .; CDR3 protein: CSARGQGGHEQFF
V gene: TRBV29-1; D gene: .; clone size: few; CDR3 protein: CSVASENYEQYF
V gene: TRBV12-3/TRBV12-4; D gene: .; clone size: .; CDR3 protein: CASSLAGHYNEQFF
V gene: TRBV27; D gene: TRBD2; clone size: .; CDR3 protein: CASTTLGLAGGTDTQYF
V gene: TRBV4-1; D gene: .; clone size: .; CDR3 protein: CASSRSEGAGELFF
V gene: TRBV6-1; D gene: .; clone size: few; CDR3 protein: CASSEVQGRWNEQFF
V gene: TRBV6-1; D gene: .; clone size: few; CDR3 protein: CASKAGASTDTQYF
V gene: TRBV7-9; D gene: .; clone size: .; CDR3 protein: CASGLLSEAFF